The rows below give T cell receptor beta chains drawn from one sample of a study of shared clonotypes between healthy human individuals. Profiled with immunoSEQ multiplex PCR; TCRdb holds only in-frame clones, not every one. The sample has millions of clones; approximately 92% are singletons. The sequenced material came from naive CD4+ T cells sorted from blood. These receptors all come from a man between 18 and 29 years old in good health. Each CDR3 is given with its conserved first and last residue. The D gene is left open where the match is weak. For some rows the clone size is stated as once, few or many, or as a class when expanded; others skip it.

V gene: TRBV19; D gene: TRBD2; J gene: TRBJ2-3; clone size: NA; CDR3 protein: CASSRERGRTDTQYF; CDR3 DNA: TGTGCCAGTAGTCGCGAGCGGGGTCGGACAGATACGCAGTATTTT
V gene: TRBV9; D gene: NA; J gene: TRBJ1-2; clone size: NA; CDR3 protein: CASSVGGSLIGGYTF; CDR3 DNA: TGTGCCAGCAGCGTAGGCGGTTCGTTGATAGGTGGCTACACCTTC
V gene: TRBV5-1; D gene: TRBD2; J gene: TRBJ2-3; clone size: NA; CDR3 protein: CASSPLAGADTQYF; CDR3 DNA: TGCGCCAGCAGCCCACTAGCGGGGGCAGATACGCAGTATTTT
V gene: TRBV6-5; D gene: TRBD1; J gene: TRBJ1-4; clone size: NA; CDR3 protein: CASSQDRVFEKLFF; CDR3 DNA: TGTGCCAGCAGTCAGGACAGGGTCTTTGAAAAACTGTTTTTT
V gene: TRBV12-5; D gene: TRBD2; J gene: TRBJ2-1; clone size: NA; CDR3 protein: CASGLVTSGRVDEQFF; CDR3 DNA: TGTGCTAGTGGTTTGGTAACTAGCGGGAGGGTCGATGAGCAGTTCTTC
V gene: TRBV10-2; D gene: NA; J gene: TRBJ2-5; clone size: NA; CDR3 protein: CASSEGRIQETQYF; CDR3 DNA: TGCGCCAGCAGTGAAGGACGGATCCAAGAGACCCAGTACTTC
V gene: TRBV30; D gene: NA; J gene: TRBJ1-2; clone size: NA; CDR3 protein: CTHSGGHNYGYTF; CDR3 DNA: TGTACACACTCCGGAGGACATAACTATGGCTACACCTTC
V gene: TRBV6-5; D gene: TRBD1; J gene: TRBJ1-1; clone size: few; CDR3 protein: CASSRDSRDTEAFF; CDR3 DNA: TGTGCCAGCTCAAGGGACAGTAGGGACACTGAAGCTTTCTTT
V gene: TRBV10-3; D gene: NA; J gene: TRBJ2-3; clone size: NA; CDR3 protein: CAIKAGVTDTQYF; CDR3 DNA: TGTGCCATCAAAGCAGGAGTCACAGATACGCAGTATTTT
V gene: TRBV18; D gene: NA; J gene: TRBJ2-7; clone size: NA; CDR3 protein: CASSPRRDYEQYF; CDR3 DNA: TGTGCCAGCTCACCACGCAGGGACTACGAGCAGTACTTC
V gene: TRBV27; D gene: NA; J gene: TRBJ2-1; clone size: NA; CDR3 protein: CASSLSADWGQFF; CDR3 DNA: TGTGCCAGCAGTTTAAGTGCCGACTGGGGCCAGTTCTTC
V gene: TRBV5-1; D gene: TRBD2; J gene: TRBJ2-7; clone size: once; CDR3 protein: CASSSGLAGIQPKHEQYF; CDR3 DNA: TGCGCCAGCAGCTCAGGACTAGCGGGGATCCAACCCAAGCACGAGCAGTACTTC
V gene: TRBV6-5; D gene: NA; J gene: TRBJ1-2; clone size: NA; CDR3 protein: CASSYLGGGYTF; CDR3 DNA: TGTGCCAGCAGTTACTTGGGGGGGGGCTACACCTTC
V gene: TRBV10-3; D gene: NA; J gene: TRBJ2-7; clone size: NA; CDR3 protein: CAISESAGSYEQYF; CDR3 DNA: TGTGCCATCAGTGAGTCGGCAGGCTCCTACGAGCAGTACTTC
V gene: TRBV19; D gene: TRBD2; J gene: TRBJ2-1; clone size: NA; CDR3 protein: CASSMGTSENNEQFF; CDR3 DNA: TGTGCCAGTAGTATGGGAACTAGCGAAAACAATGAGCAGTTCTTC
V gene: TRBV19; D gene: TRBD1; J gene: TRBJ1-2; clone size: NA; CDR3 protein: CASSSRDRANYTF; CDR3 DNA: TGTGCCAGTAGTTCCCGGGACAGGGCAAATTACACCTTC
V gene: TRBV6-5; D gene: TRBD1; J gene: TRBJ1-2; clone size: NA; CDR3 protein: CASSYRWDRLNYGYTF; CDR3 DNA: TGTGCCAGCAGTTACCGATGGGACAGATTGAACTATGGCTACACCTTC
V gene: TRBV18; D gene: NA; J gene: TRBJ1-2; clone size: NA; CDR3 protein: CASSPGDNYGYTF; CDR3 DNA: TGTGCCAGCTCACCGGGGGATAACTATGGCTACACCTTC
V gene: TRBV5-1; D gene: NA; J gene: TRBJ2-7; clone size: NA; CDR3 protein: CASSSLSGQSIRATYEQYF; CDR3 DNA: TGCGCCAGCAGCTCACTCTCGGGCCAATCTATCCGTGCTACCTACGAGCAGTACTTC
V gene: TRBV5-4; D gene: NA; J gene: TRBJ2-7; clone size: NA; CDR3 protein: CASSPDLNIHEQYF; CDR3 DNA: TGTGCCAGCAGCCCCGACTTGAATATCCACGAGCAGTACTTC
V gene: TRBV7-8; D gene: TRBD1; J gene: TRBJ1-5; clone size: NA; CDR3 protein: CASSLEGAMNNQPQHF; CDR3 DNA: TGTGCCAGCAGCTTAGAGGGGGCTATGAACAATCAGCCCCAGCATTTT
V gene: TRBV28; D gene: NA; J gene: TRBJ1-6; clone size: once; CDR3 protein: CASILQGGVNSPLHF; CDR3 DNA: TGTGCCAGCATTCTCCAAGGGGGAGTTAATTCACCCCTCCACTTT
V gene: TRBV10-1; D gene: NA; J gene: TRBJ2-1; clone size: NA; CDR3 protein: CASSERSIGSEQFF; CDR3 DNA: TGCGCCAGCAGTGAGCGTAGTATTGGTTCGGAGCAGTTCTTC
V gene: TRBV2; D gene: TRBD1; J gene: TRBJ1-4; clone size: NA; CDR3 protein: CASLGQGFEKLFF; CDR3 DNA: TGTGCCAGCCTGGGACAGGGTTTTGAAAAACTGTTTTTT
V gene: TRBV28; D gene: NA; J gene: TRBJ1-1; clone size: once; CDR3 protein: CASSHKDKRTEAFF; CDR3 DNA: TGTGCCAGCTCCCATAAGGACAAGAGGACTGAAGCTTTCTTT
V gene: TRBV7-2; D gene: NA; J gene: TRBJ2-7; clone size: NA; CDR3 protein: CASSLGLGTAISSYEQYF; CDR3 DNA: TGTGCCAGCAGCTTAGGTCTAGGTACGGCCATCAGCTCCTACGAGCAGTACTTC
V gene: TRBV27; D gene: TRBD1; J gene: TRBJ2-2; clone size: NA; CDR3 protein: CASSRQGFSGTGELFF; CDR3 DNA: TGTGCCAGCAGTAGACAGGGGTTCAGTGGAACCGGGGAGCTGTTTTTT
V gene: TRBV28; D gene: TRBD2; J gene: TRBJ2-3; clone size: NA; CDR3 protein: CASSPSGLAGADTQYF; CDR3 DNA: TGTGCCAGCAGTCCCTCGGGACTAGCGGGGGCGGATACGCAGTATTTT
V gene: TRBV6-1; D gene: TRBD2; J gene: TRBJ2-7; clone size: NA; CDR3 protein: CASSVEASGGTYEQYF; CDR3 DNA: TGTGCCAGCAGTGTGGAAGCTAGCGGGGGTACCTACGAGCAGTACTTC
V gene: TRBV7-8; D gene: NA; J gene: TRBJ1-1; clone size: once; CDR3 protein: CASSRGNVNTEAFF; CDR3 DNA: TGTGCCAGCAGTCGAGGGAATGTGAACACTGAAGCTTTCTTT
V gene: TRBV5-1; D gene: NA; J gene: TRBJ1-1; clone size: NA; CDR3 protein: CASSLGLAVMNTEAFF; CDR3 DNA: TGCGCCAGCAGCTTGGGGTTAGCAGTCATGAACACTGAAGCTTTCTTT
V gene: TRBV18; D gene: NA; J gene: TRBJ2-5; clone size: NA; CDR3 protein: CASSPVSQETQYF; CDR3 DNA: TGTGCCAGCTCACCCGTGTCACAAGAGACCCAGTACTTC
V gene: TRBV5-5; D gene: TRBD2; J gene: TRBJ2-7; clone size: NA; CDR3 protein: CASSLAVRGGGAEQYF; CDR3 DNA: TGTGCCAGCAGCTTGGCCGTCAGAGGCGGGGGAGCCGAGCAGTACTTC
V gene: TRBV6-5; D gene: TRBD1; J gene: TRBJ2-5; clone size: NA; CDR3 protein: CASNLLRGPETQYF; CDR3 DNA: TGTGCCAGCAACCTTCTCAGGGGGCCGGAGACCCAGTACTTC
V gene: TRBV9; D gene: NA; J gene: TRBJ1-3; clone size: NA; CDR3 protein: CASSAQSRGGVFDTIYF; CDR3 DNA: TGTGCCAGCAGCGCACAAAGCCGGGGGGGAGTATTCGACACCATATATTTT
V gene: TRBV19; D gene: TRBD1; J gene: TRBJ1-6; clone size: NA; CDR3 protein: CASSMGQLNSPLHF; CDR3 DNA: TGTGCCAGTAGTATGGGACAGCTTAATTCACCCCTCCACTTT
V gene: TRBV5-4; D gene: NA; J gene: TRBJ2-2; clone size: NA; CDR3 protein: CASSLESAMGELFF; CDR3 DNA: TGTGCCAGCAGCTTGGAGAGCGCGATGGGAGAGCTGTTTTTT
V gene: TRBV6-5; D gene: TRBD1; J gene: TRBJ2-7; clone size: few; CDR3 protein: CASSRDRLYEQYF; CDR3 DNA: TGTGCCAGCAGCCGGGACAGGCTCTACGAGCAGTACTTC
V gene: TRBV5-4; D gene: TRBD1; J gene: TRBJ1-2; clone size: NA; CDR3 protein: CASNRDRGYGYTF; CDR3 DNA: TGTGCCAGTAACCGGGACAGGGGCTATGGCTACACCTTC
V gene: TRBV5-1; D gene: NA; J gene: TRBJ2-5; clone size: NA; CDR3 protein: CASSLDPGAGKTQYF; CDR3 DNA: TGCGCCAGCAGCTTGGATCCTGGGGCAGGGAAGACCCAGTACTTC
V gene: TRBV4-1; D gene: NA; J gene: TRBJ1-3; clone size: NA; CDR3 protein: CASSQAQGIGNTIYF; CDR3 DNA: TGCGCCAGCAGCCAAGCTCAGGGTATTGGAAACACCATATATTTT
V gene: TRBV10-3; D gene: TRBD2; J gene: TRBJ2-5; clone size: NA; CDR3 protein: CAISGTSYQETQYF; CDR3 DNA: TGTGCCATCAGCGGGACTAGCTACCAAGAGACCCAGTACTTC
V gene: TRBV27; D gene: NA; J gene: TRBJ2-3; clone size: NA; CDR3 protein: CASSVRVPTDTQYF; CDR3 DNA: TGTGCCAGCAGTGTCAGGGTCCCCACAGATACGCAGTATTTT
V gene: TRBV19; D gene: NA; J gene: TRBJ1-6; clone size: NA; CDR3 protein: CASALGQLNSPLHF; CDR3 DNA: TGTGCCAGTGCCCTGGGGCAGCTTAATTCACCCCTCCACTTT
V gene: TRBV10-1; D gene: TRBD2; J gene: TRBJ2-1; clone size: NA; CDR3 protein: CASSDQRGNEQFF; CDR3 DNA: TGCGCCAGCAGTGATCAGCGGGGAAATGAGCAGTTCTTC
V gene: TRBV6-5; D gene: TRBD1; J gene: TRBJ2-5; clone size: NA; CDR3 protein: CASSSRDRGKTQYF; CDR3 DNA: TGTGCCAGCAGTTCCCGGGACAGGGGAAAGACCCAGTACTTC
V gene: TRBV19; D gene: NA; J gene: TRBJ1-1; clone size: NA; CDR3 protein: CASSINPMNTEAFF; CDR3 DNA: TGTGCCAGTAGTATAAATCCCATGAACACTGAAGCTTTCTTT
V gene: TRBV5-4; D gene: NA; J gene: TRBJ1-4; clone size: NA; CDR3 protein: CASSPAGGANEKLFF; CDR3 DNA: TGTGCCAGCAGCCCCGCCGGGGGAGCTAATGAAAAACTGTTTTTT
V gene: TRBV9; D gene: NA; J gene: TRBJ1-2; clone size: NA; CDR3 protein: CASSVDNSPGWSGYTF; CDR3 DNA: TGTGCCAGCAGCGTAGATAACAGCCCCGGTTGGAGTGGCTACACCTTC
V gene: TRBV11-2; D gene: NA; J gene: TRBJ1-1; clone size: NA; CDR3 protein: CASSWGTSTEAFF; CDR3 DNA: TGTGCCAGCAGCTGGGGGACTTCCACTGAAGCTTTCTTT
V gene: TRBV19; D gene: NA; J gene: TRBJ1-5; clone size: NA; CDR3 protein: CASSIDSPNQPQHF; CDR3 DNA: TGTGCCAGTAGTATTGACAGTCCCAATCAGCCCCAGCATTTT
V gene: TRBV30; D gene: TRBD1; J gene: TRBJ2-3; clone size: NA; CDR3 protein: CAWSTGVDTQYF; CDR3 DNA: TGTGCCTGGAGTACAGGGGTGGATACGCAGTATTTT
V gene: TRBV6-6; D gene: TRBD1; J gene: TRBJ2-3; clone size: NA; CDR3 protein: CASSTGQAVNTQYF; CDR3 DNA: TGTGCCAGCAGTACCGGACAGGCCGTCAATACGCAGTATTTT
V gene: TRBV7-2; D gene: NA; J gene: TRBJ2-1; clone size: once; CDR3 protein: CASSSSIDEQFF; CDR3 DNA: TGTGCCAGCAGCTCTAGCATCGATGAGCAGTTCTTC